This is a list of T cell receptor beta chains from one sample in a study of T cell responses to AZD1222 COVID-19 vaccine. The protocol was immunoSEQ multiplex PCR, while the TCRdb copy is restricted to in-frame clones and leaves out a portion. Among more than 85,000 clones listed, approximately 84% were seen once. This specimen was peripheral blood, taken 28 days after the second AZD1222 dose. These receptors were collected from an adult who received the AZD1222 COVID-19 vaccine. CDR3s include the opening cysteine and the closing phenylalanine or tryptophan. A D gene is named only where the DNA matches it firmly. Clone sizes are given selectively: once, few, many, or a class where the clone is expanded.

CDR3 protein,CDR3 DNA,clone size,J gene,D gene,V gene
CASSQVEGAKDTQYF,TGCGCCAGCAGCCAAGTCGAGGGGGCGAAAGATACGCAGTATTTT,NA,TRBJ2-3,TRBD1,TRBV4-1
CASSLRENTEAFF,TGTGCCAGCAGTTTAAGGGAAAACACTGAAGCTTTCTTT,NA,TRBJ1-1,NA,TRBV27
CASSLTGKKKQYF,TGTGCCAGCAGTTTAACAGGGAAAAAGAAGCAGTACTTC,NA,TRBJ2-7,NA,TRBV27
CASRRGTIMNTEAFF,TGTGCCAGTAGGAGGGGGACGATAATGAACACTGAAGCTTTCTTT,NA,TRBJ1-1,NA,TRBV19
CASRALLSLYGYTF,TGTGCCAGTAGGGCTCTCCTGTCCCTCTATGGCTACACCTTC,NA,TRBJ1-2,NA,TRBV19
CASSGTAYEAFF,TGCGCCAGCAGCGGGACAGCTTATGAAGCTTTCTTT,NA,TRBJ1-1,TRBD1,TRBV10-2
CASSLPRPGETQYF,TGTGCCAGCAGCTTACCCAGGCCTGGGGAGACCCAGTACTTC,NA,TRBJ2-5,NA,TRBV5-6
CASSYSLRLRNNEQFF,TGTGCCAGCAGTTACTCGCTCAGGTTGCGGAACAATGAGCAGTTCTTC,NA,TRBJ2-1,NA,TRBV6-5
CARSCYREETYNEQFF,TGTGCCAGAAGCTGTTACAGGGAAGAGACCTACAATGAGCAGTTCTTC,NA,TRBJ2-1,NA,TRBV5-3
CAWSSLSNQPQHF,TGTGCCTGGAGTAGTTTGAGCAATCAGCCCCAGCATTTT,NA,TRBJ1-5,NA,TRBV30
CASSQRQGADGGYTF,TGTGCCAGCAGCCAAAGACAGGGGGCGGATGGGGGCTACACCTTC,NA,TRBJ1-2,TRBD1,TRBV4-2
CASSLIDGTGSTQYF,TGTGCCAGCAGCTTAATAGACGGGACAGGGTCTACGCAGTATTTT,NA,TRBJ2-3,TRBD1,TRBV5-5
CASSKGRISSYNEQFF,TGTGCCAGCAGCAAGGGACGGATCAGCTCCTACAATGAGCAGTTCTTC,NA,TRBJ2-1,NA,TRBV5-6
CASRQAGITYNEQFF,TGCGCCAGCAGACAAGCGGGCATAACCTACAATGAGCAGTTCTTC,NA,TRBJ2-1,NA,TRBV5-1
CASSQQGSSGGYTF,TGTGCCAGCAGCCAACAGGGCTCCTCCGGTGGCTACACCTTC,once,TRBJ1-2,NA,TRBV27
CATSDGASPLHF,TGTGCCACCAGTGACGGGGCTTCACCCCTCCACTTT,NA,TRBJ1-6,NA,TRBV24-1
CASKTEPNTEAFF,TGTGCCAGCAAGACCGAGCCGAACACTGAAGCTTTCTTT,NA,TRBJ1-1,NA,TRBV12-3/TRBV12-4
CASSPFWEAGGLKGLRAFYEQYF,TGTGCCAGCAGTCCCTTTTGGGAAGCGGGAGGGTTAAAGGGGCTACGAGCATTCTACGAGCAGTACTTC,few,TRBJ2-7,TRBD2,TRBV28
CASSPPGETQYF,TGTGCCAGCAGCCCCCCGGGGGAGACCCAGTACTTC,NA,TRBJ2-5,NA,TRBV14
CASSAGQGETQYF,TGTGCCAGCAGCGCAGGACAGGGTGAGACCCAGTACTTC,NA,TRBJ2-5,TRBD1,TRBV5-4
CASSAGVNYGYTF,TGTGCCAGCAGCGCGGGGGTGAACTATGGCTACACCTTC,NA,TRBJ1-2,NA,TRBV9
CASSPRTASYEQYF,TGTGCCAGTAGTCCTAGGACAGCTTCCTACGAGCAGTACTTC,once,TRBJ2-7,NA,TRBV19
CASSLGGQGFYGYTF,TGTGCCAGCAGCTTAGGGGGCCAGGGCTTCTATGGCTACACCTTC,once,TRBJ1-2,NA,TRBV7-9
CASRWGSTDTQYF,TGTGCCAGCAGGTGGGGTAGCACAGATACGCAGTATTTT,many,TRBJ2-3,NA,TRBV6-5
CASKAGANYGYTF,TGTGCCAGCAAGGCTGGAGCTAACTATGGCTACACCTTC,NA,TRBJ1-2,NA,TRBV6-5
CASSIPQGWGYTF,TGTGCCAGCAGTATCCCACAGGGATGGGGCTACACCTTC,NA,TRBJ1-2,NA,TRBV6-6
CAGETGYDEQYF,TGTGCCGGCGAGACAGGGTACGACGAGCAGTACTTC,NA,TRBJ2-7,TRBD1,TRBV7-9
CAWSPPDGYSNQPQHF,TGTGCCTGGAGTCCCCCCGACGGCTATAGCAATCAGCCCCAGCATTTT,few,TRBJ1-5,NA,TRBV30
CAISEGLATHEQYF,TGTGCCATCAGTGAGGGACTAGCGACCCACGAGCAGTACTTC,NA,TRBJ2-7,TRBD2,TRBV10-3
CASRPTGGTEAFF,TGTGCCAGCAGGCCTACAGGTGGGACTGAAGCTTTCTTT,NA,TRBJ1-1,NA,TRBV7-6
CASSLGGTGNYEQYF,TGCGCCAGCAGCTTGGGAGGGACAGGGAACTACGAGCAGTACTTC,NA,TRBJ2-7,TRBD1,TRBV5-1
CASSYGTGSSNQPQHF,TGTGCCAGCAGTTACGGGACAGGTTCAAGCAATCAGCCCCAGCATTTT,once,TRBJ1-5,TRBD1,TRBV6-2/TRBV6-3
CASSGELAGFGGELFF,TGTGCCAGCAGCGGCGAGCTAGCGGGATTTGGCGGGGAGCTGTTTTTT,NA,TRBJ2-2,TRBD2,TRBV7-6
CASNPPGDEQYF,TGTGCCAGCAACCCCCCGGGTGACGAGCAGTACTTC,NA,TRBJ2-7,NA,TRBV6-6
CASSPWGLAGATGEQYF,TGTGCCAGCAGTCCCTGGGGGCTAGCGGGAGCAACGGGTGAGCAGTACTTC,NA,TRBJ2-7,TRBD2,TRBV6-2/TRBV6-3
CATSGADRGTEAFF,TGTGCCACCAGCGGGGCCGACAGGGGTACTGAAGCTTTCTTT,NA,TRBJ1-1,TRBD1,TRBV15
CASNVGSRTEAFF,TGTGCCAGTAACGTGGGGAGTCGCACTGAAGCTTTCTTT,NA,TRBJ1-1,NA,TRBV19
CASSPTQAEIYEQYF,TGTGCCAGCAGCCCAACGCAGGCGGAAATCTACGAGCAGTACTTC,NA,TRBJ2-7,NA,TRBV7-2
CASSPLPSNQPQHF,TGCGCCAGCAGCCCTCTTCCCAGTAATCAGCCCCAGCATTTT,NA,TRBJ1-5,NA,TRBV10-2
CASSLAGEVTGELFF,TGTGCCAGCAGCTTAGCGGGAGAGGTCACCGGGGAGCTGTTTTTT,NA,TRBJ2-2,NA,TRBV7-8
CASSLRLKETQYF,TGTGCCAGCAGTTTAAGGCTAAAAGAGACCCAGTACTTC,NA,TRBJ2-5,NA,TRBV12-3/TRBV12-4
CASSLGRSNTEAFF,TGTGCCAGCAGCTTAGGACGGTCCAACACTGAAGCTTTCTTT,NA,TRBJ1-1,NA,TRBV5-6